This section outlines one T cell receptor (beta chain) sequence together with its context. Its matching antigen is unknown. The germline V and J ends were trimmed by 0 bases and 0 bases, with 17 bases remaining between them. Germline-derived CDR1 and CDR2 are KGHSH and LQKENI. The CDR3 runs 19 residues. The sample originates from a study of cytotoxic CD8 clonotypes in ibrutinib-treated CLL. Study-level results: Private clonotypes, not public ones, expanded at ibrutinib response.

Data came from immunoSEQ multiplex PCR; TCRdb stores just in-frame clones and leaves some out. The sample lists 250,000 to 350,000 clones; roughly 76% were seen once. This material consisted of PBMCs, taken at disease progression, from a patient treated with ibrutinib. This TCR came from a human donor with chronic lymphocytic leukemia. J is TRBJ1-4 and V is TRBV18; D gene uncertain. The CDR3 region is CASSPPSLTEGSTNEKLFF. CDR3 bases: TGTGCCAGCTCACCACCGTCGTTAACCGAGGGTTCAACTAATGAAAAACTGTTTTTT.